What follows is one T cell receptor beta chain and its context. Its matching antigen is unknown. This entry is derived from a study of cytomegalovirus exposure and HLA in healthy donors. On the study more broadly: The 120 or so validation repertoires were reported in a later analysis to have been generated on the same platform as the roughly 680 first-cohort repertoires.

CDR1 is MGHRA and CDR2 is YSYEKL in the germline V gene. V lost 0 bases and J lost 3, with 5 bases in between. The CDR3 sequence is 13 residues long. Study-wide points: Altogether, more than 150 TCR beta chains were recorded as cytomegalovirus-associated.

Sequenced by immunoSEQ multiplex PCR; TCRdb stores in-frame clones only, minus some. The table records 250,000 to 400,000 clones, around 90% of them present only once. The chain is built from TRBV4-1 and TRBJ1-1; D is undetermined. The receptor was derived from a man aged 30-40 years in good health and CMV-seronegative. The sample consisted of PBMCs. Here the CDR3 reads CASSQDLYTEAFF. The CDR3 region has the DNA TGCGCCAGCAGCCAAGATTTATACACTGAAGCTTTCTTT.